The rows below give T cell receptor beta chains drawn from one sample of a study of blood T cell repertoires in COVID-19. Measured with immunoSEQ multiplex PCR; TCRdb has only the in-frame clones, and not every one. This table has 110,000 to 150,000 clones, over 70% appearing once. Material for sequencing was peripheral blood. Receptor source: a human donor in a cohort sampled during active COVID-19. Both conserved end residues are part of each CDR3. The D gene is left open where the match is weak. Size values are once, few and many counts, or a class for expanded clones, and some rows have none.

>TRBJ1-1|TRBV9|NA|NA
TGTGCCAGCAGCGTATATCCAGGAATGAACACTGAAGCTTTCTTT
CASSVYPGMNTEAFF
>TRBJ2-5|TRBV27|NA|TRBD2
TGTGCCAGCCGCCCGGGGGGACAAGAGACCCAGTACTTC
CASRPGGQETQYF
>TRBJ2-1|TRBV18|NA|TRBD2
TGTGCCAGCTCACCTAACCCGGGACTAGTAGGCAATGAGCAGTTCTTC
CASSPNPGLVGNEQFF
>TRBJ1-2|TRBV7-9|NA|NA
TGTGCCAGCACCCACCTTCCCTTGGGGCAACACCTTAACTATGGCTACACCTTC
CASTHLPLGQHLNYGYTF
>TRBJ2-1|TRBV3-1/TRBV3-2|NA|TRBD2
TGTGCCAGCAGCCCTGGGGCGGGAGTTTACAATGAGCAGTTCTTC
CASSPGAGVYNEQFF
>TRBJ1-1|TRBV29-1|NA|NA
TGCAGCGTTGAACAGGGGACTGAAGCTTTCTTT
CSVEQGTEAFF
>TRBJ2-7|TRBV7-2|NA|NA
TGTGCCAGCAGCCGGACTGTGGGGTACGAGCAGTACTTC
CASSRTVGYEQYF
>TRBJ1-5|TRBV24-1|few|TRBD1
TGTGCCACCAGGGGGACAGGGGACAATCAGCCCCAGCATTTT
CATRGTGDNQPQHF
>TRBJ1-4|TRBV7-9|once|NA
TGTGCCAGCAGCCCACAAGCGGGGTTTCGAGAAAAACTGTTTTTT
CASSPQAGFREKLFF
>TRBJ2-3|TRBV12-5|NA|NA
TGTGCTAGTGGTTTGGAGACTCCTCAAGATACGCAGTATTTT
CASGLETPQDTQYF
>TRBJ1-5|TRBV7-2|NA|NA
TGTGCCAGCAGCTTGGTAAGGGGGATCGATCAGCCCCAGCATTTT
CASSLVRGIDQPQHF
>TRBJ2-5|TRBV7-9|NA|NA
TGTGCCAGCAGCTTAGCACGGGGGTTGGGGCAAGAGACCCAGTACTTC
CASSLARGLGQETQYF
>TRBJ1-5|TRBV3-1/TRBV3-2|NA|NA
TGTGCCAGCAGCCTCGGGGCAGGGGATAGCAATCAGCCCCAGCATTTT
CASSLGAGDSNQPQHF
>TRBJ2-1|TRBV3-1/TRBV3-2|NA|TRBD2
TGTGCCAGCAGAAGCGGGGGGGCCTACAATGAGCAGTTCTTC
CASRSGGAYNEQFF
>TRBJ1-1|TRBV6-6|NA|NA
TGTGCCAGCAGTTACACATGGTCGCCAGGAGCTTTCTTT
CASSYTWSPGAFF
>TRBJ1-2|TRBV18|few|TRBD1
TGTGCCAGCTCACCACTGACAGGGTACGATGGCTACACCTTC
CASSPLTGYDGYTF
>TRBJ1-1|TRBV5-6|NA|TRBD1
TGTGCCAGCAGCTTGGCCCTCGGGACAGGGGAAGCTTTCTTT
CASSLALGTGEAFF
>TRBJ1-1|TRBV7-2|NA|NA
TGTGCCAGCAGCCCACACAGACTTTGGGGAGGTGAAGCTTTCTTT
CASSPHRLWGGEAFF
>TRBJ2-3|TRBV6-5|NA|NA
TGTGCCAGCAGCCGGCGCGGGGGCGATACGCAGTATTTT
CASSRRGGDTQYF
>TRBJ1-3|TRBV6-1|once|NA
TGTGCCAGCAGTGAAGCCATCACAGTCGCTGGAAACACCATATATTTT
CASSEAITVAGNTIYF
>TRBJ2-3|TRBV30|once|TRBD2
TGTGCCTGGAGTGTTAGCGGGGTCACAGATACGCAGTATTTT
CAWSVSGVTDTQYF
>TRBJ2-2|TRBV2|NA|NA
TGTGCCAGCAGAATGGGAACAGGGACCCTAGCTGCCGGGGAGCTGTTTTTT
CASRMGTGTLAAGELFF
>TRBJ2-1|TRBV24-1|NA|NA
TGTGCCACCAGTGTTCCAAACTCAGGGCCTGCTGAGCAGTTCTTC
CATSVPNSGPAEQFF
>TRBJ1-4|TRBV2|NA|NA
TGTGCCAGCAGTGAAAGGGGAGGAGAAAAACTGTTTTTT
CASSERGGEKLFF
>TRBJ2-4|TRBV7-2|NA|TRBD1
TGTGCCAGCAGCCGGACAGGGGGTAGGGACATTCAGTACTTC
CASSRTGGRDIQYF
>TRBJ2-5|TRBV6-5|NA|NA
TGTGCCAGCAGTTGGAACAGAGAGGAGACCCAGTACTTC
CASSWNREETQYF
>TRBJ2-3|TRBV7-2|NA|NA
TGTGCCAGCAGCTTAGACCGGGGTTCAACAGATACGCAGTATTTT
CASSLDRGSTDTQYF
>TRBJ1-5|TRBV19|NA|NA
TGTGCCAGTAGTACCACGCCGGAGAATCAGCCCCAGCATTTT
CASSTTPENQPQHF
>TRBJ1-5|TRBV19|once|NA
TGTGCCAGTACCGAGGGAGGGTTTGAGGGCAATCAGCCCCAGCATTTT
CASTEGGFEGNQPQHF
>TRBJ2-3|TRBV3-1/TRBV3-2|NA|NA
TGTGCCAGCAGCGACGCTTTGGGCATGGATACGCAGTATTTT
CASSDALGMDTQYF
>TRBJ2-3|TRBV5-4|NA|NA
TGTGCCAGCAGCTCCCGGACTACCACAGATACGCAGTATTTT
CASSSRTTTDTQYF
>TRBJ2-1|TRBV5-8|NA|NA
TGTGCCAGCAGTTGGGGCCGAAGGGCCCACCAGCAGTTCTTC
CASSWGRRAHQQFF
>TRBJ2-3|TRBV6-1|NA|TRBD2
TGTGCCAGCAGTGAATCACTAGCGGGGGTGACAGATACGCAGTATTTT
CASSESLAGVTDTQYF
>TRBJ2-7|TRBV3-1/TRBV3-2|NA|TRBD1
TGTGCCAGCAGCCAGTTGGACAGGGCCTACGAGCAGTACTTC
CASSQLDRAYEQYF
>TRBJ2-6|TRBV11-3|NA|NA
TGTGCCAGCAGCGCTAGAGTCACTGGGGCCAACGTCCTGACTTTC
CASSARVTGANVLTF
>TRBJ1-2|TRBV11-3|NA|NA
TGTGCCAGCAGCCCCGCGGGGGCCGCGGGTGGCTACACCTTC
CASSPAGAAGGYTF
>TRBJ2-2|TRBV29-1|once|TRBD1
TGCAGCGTTGGTGGGACAGGGGGGACCGGGGAGCTGTTTTTT
CSVGGTGGTGELFF
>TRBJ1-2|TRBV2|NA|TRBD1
TGTGCCAGTATACTCCGGGACAGGCGGGATGGCTACACCTTC
CASILRDRRDGYTF
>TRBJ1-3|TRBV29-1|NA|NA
TGCAGCGTTCGACTATCTGGAAACACCATATATTTT
CSVRLSGNTIYF
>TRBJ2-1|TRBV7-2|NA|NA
TGTGCCAGCAGCGGAAGAACAGGGCTTGAGCAGTTCTTC
CASSGRTGLEQFF
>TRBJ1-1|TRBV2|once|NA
TGTGCCAGCACCACGGGACACTACACTGAAGCTTTCTTT
CASTTGHYTEAFF
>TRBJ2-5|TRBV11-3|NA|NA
TGTGCCAGCAGCTTAGGCTTAGCCGGGGGCCAAGAGACCCAGTACTTC
CASSLGLAGGQETQYF
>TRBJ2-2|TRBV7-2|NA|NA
TGTGCCAGCAGCTTACTCACAACCGCGAACACCGGGGAGCTGTTTTTT
CASSLLTTANTGELFF
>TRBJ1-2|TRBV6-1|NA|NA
TGTGCCAGCAGTGAAGCGGGGGGCTATGGCTACACCTTC
CASSEAGGYGYTF
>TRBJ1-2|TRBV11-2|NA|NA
TGTGCCAGCAGCTTAGATGGTCGTCAGGGCTACACCTTC
CASSLDGRQGYTF
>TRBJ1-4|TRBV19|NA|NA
TGTGCCAGTAGTTCCGGGACACTTAATGAAAAACTGTTTTTT
CASSSGTLNEKLFF
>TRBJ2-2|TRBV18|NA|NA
TGTGCCAGCTCCAAGGAAGGCCAGGCCGGGGAGCTGTTTTTT
CASSKEGQAGELFF
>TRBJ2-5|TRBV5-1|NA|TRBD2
TGCGCCAGCAGATCTACGGGACTAGCGGACAAGACCCAGTACTTC
CASRSTGLADKTQYF
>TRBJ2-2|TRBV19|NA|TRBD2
TGTGCCAGTAGTATTTTGGGGGGGACCGGGGAGCTGTTTTTT
CASSILGGTGELFF